This T cell receptor beta chain was profiled in a study of cytomegalovirus exposure and HLA in healthy donors. PCR primers comprised 60 Vbeta and 13 Jbeta primers. Profiled with immunoSEQ multiplex PCR; TCRdb holds only in-frame clones, not every one. The table lists 150,000 to 190,000 clones, approximately 72% of them singletons. Looked up from germline, CDR1 is MDHEN and CDR2 is SYDVKM. The ends were cut back, 3 bases at V and 2 bases at J, with 20 bases in the middle. The CDR3 consists of 17 residues. This receptor was obtained from a man younger than 35 in good health and CMV-seronegative. Sequencing was performed on PBMCs. The rearrangement uses TRBV28 and TRBJ2-7, with D tentatively TRBD1 (6 bases). CDR3 sequence: CASSFASRGRGTYEQYF. The CDR3 DNA follows: TGTGCCAGCAGTTTTGCGTCCCGCGGCAGGGGAACCTACGAGCAGTACTTC.